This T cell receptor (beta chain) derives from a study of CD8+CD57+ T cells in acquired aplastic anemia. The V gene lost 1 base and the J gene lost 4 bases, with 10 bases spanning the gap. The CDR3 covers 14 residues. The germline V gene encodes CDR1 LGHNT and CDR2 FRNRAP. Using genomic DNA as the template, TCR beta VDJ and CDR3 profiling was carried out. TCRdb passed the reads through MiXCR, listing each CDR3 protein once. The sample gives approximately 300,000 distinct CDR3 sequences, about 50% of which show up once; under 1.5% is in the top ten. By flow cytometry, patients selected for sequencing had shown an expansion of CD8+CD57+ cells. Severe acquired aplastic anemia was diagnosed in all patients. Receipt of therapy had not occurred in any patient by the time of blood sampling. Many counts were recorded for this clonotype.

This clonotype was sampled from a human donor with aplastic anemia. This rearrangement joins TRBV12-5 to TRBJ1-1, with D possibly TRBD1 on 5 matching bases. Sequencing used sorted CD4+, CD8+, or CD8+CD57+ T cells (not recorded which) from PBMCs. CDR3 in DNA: TGTGCTAGTGGTTTGGACGTAGGGGCCACTGAAGCTTTCTTT. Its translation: CASGLDVGATEAFF.